This is a list of T cell receptor beta chains from one sample in a study of blood T cell repertoires in COVID-19. Profiled with immunoSEQ multiplex PCR; TCRdb holds only in-frame clones, not every one. The sample lists some 250,000 clones; approximately 84% were seen once. Sequencing input: PBMCs or T cells enriched from blood (not recorded which). Receptors originate from a woman aged 35 to 49 with acute COVID-19. CDR3s include the opening cysteine and the closing phenylalanine or tryptophan. Each record gives: V gene, J gene, clone size, D gene, CDR3 DNA, CDR3 protein. D genes are given only for firm matches. Some rows have no size entry. The others give once, few or many, or a class for an expanded clone.

>TRBV6-1|TRBJ1-3|once|TRBD1
TGTGCCAGCAGTGAACGGGGACAGGTCTCTGGAAACACCATATATTTT
CASSERGQVSGNTIYF
>TRBV15|TRBJ2-3|-|-
TGTGCCACCAGCAGAGAACTAGCACCGGCAGATACGCAGTATTTT
CATSRELAPADTQYF
>TRBV5-1|TRBJ2-1|-|TRBD2
TGCGCCAGCAGCTTGGTTACTAGCGGGGACCCCAATGAGCAGTTCTTC
CASSLVTSGDPNEQFF
>TRBV7-3|TRBJ1-1|-|-
TGTGCCAGCAGCATCGGTGGGGGCGGCACTGAAGCTTTCTTT
CASSIGGGGTEAFF
>TRBV19|TRBJ1-5|-|-
TGTGCCAGTAGTCCCCCAGGCGCTCAGCCCCAGCATTTT
CASSPPGAQPQHF
>TRBV24-1|TRBJ1-5|-|-
TGTGCCACCAGTGATTCCGGGGACAATCAGCCCCAGCATTTT
CATSDSGDNQPQHF
>TRBV11-2|TRBJ2-4|-|TRBD2
TGTGCCAGCAGCTTAGTCGGACTAGCGGGAAACATTCAGTACTTC
CASSLVGLAGNIQYF
>TRBV19|TRBJ1-3|-|TRBD1
TGTGCCAGTAGTCCTGGGACAGGCGTCTCTGGAAACACCATATATTTT
CASSPGTGVSGNTIYF
>TRBV30|TRBJ2-7|-|-
TGTGCCCAGGGGCGCAGCTCCTACGAGCAGTACTTC
CAQGRSSYEQYF
>TRBV7-8|TRBJ2-7|-|-
TGTGCCAGCAGCTTTTTAAGGGACTCCCACGAGCAGTACTTC
CASSFLRDSHEQYF
>TRBV5-6|TRBJ2-1|-|-
TGTGCCAGCAGCTTGGAGGCGGGGAATGAGCAGTTCTTC
CASSLEAGNEQFF
>TRBV7-9|TRBJ1-2|-|-
TGTGCCAGCAGCCGAGCGGGGAGCCCTTATGGCTACACCTTC
CASSRAGSPYGYTF
>TRBV5-1|TRBJ1-2|-|TRBD1
TGCGCCAGCAGCTTGGGGGGACAGGGTGAAGGCTACACCTTC
CASSLGGQGEGYTF
>TRBV6-5|TRBJ2-2|-|TRBD2
TGTGCCAGCAGTTACCTAGCGGGTGACACCGGGGAGCTGTTTTTT
CASSYLAGDTGELFF
>TRBV30|TRBJ1-5|-|TRBD1
TGTGCCTGGGGACAGGGACTAAATCAGCCCCAGCATTTT
CAWGQGLNQPQHF
>TRBV28|TRBJ2-5|-|TRBD2
TGTGCCAGCAGTTCTGGTGGGATAGCGGGAATTGGGACCCAGTACTTC
CASSSGGIAGIGTQYF
>TRBV7-3|TRBJ1-2|-|TRBD1
TGTGCCAGCAGCCTCGACCGGGGACAGGGGGATAGGGGCTACACCTTC
CASSLDRGQGDRGYTF
>TRBV27|TRBJ2-1|once|-
TGTGCCAGCAGTTCCAGGACTTCCAATGAGCAGTTCTTC
CASSSRTSNEQFF
>TRBV3-1/TRBV3-2|TRBJ2-7|-|TRBD2
TGTGCCAGCAGCCAGCCCAGCCTAGCGGGCGATTCCTACGAGCAGTACTTC
CASSQPSLAGDSYEQYF
>TRBV11-3|TRBJ2-1|few|TRBD2
TGTGCCAGCAGCCAACTAGCGGTGAGCTCCTACAATGAGCAGTTCTTC
CASSQLAVSSYNEQFF
>TRBV7-2|TRBJ2-1|-|TRBD2
TGTGCCAGCAGCTTAGCGGCAGCGGGAGCATCAAATGAGCAGTTCTTC
CASSLAAAGASNEQFF
>TRBV6-5|TRBJ2-1|once|TRBD2
TGTGCCAGCAGTTACGGGACTAGCGGGTGGGAGCAGTTCTTC
CASSYGTSGWEQFF